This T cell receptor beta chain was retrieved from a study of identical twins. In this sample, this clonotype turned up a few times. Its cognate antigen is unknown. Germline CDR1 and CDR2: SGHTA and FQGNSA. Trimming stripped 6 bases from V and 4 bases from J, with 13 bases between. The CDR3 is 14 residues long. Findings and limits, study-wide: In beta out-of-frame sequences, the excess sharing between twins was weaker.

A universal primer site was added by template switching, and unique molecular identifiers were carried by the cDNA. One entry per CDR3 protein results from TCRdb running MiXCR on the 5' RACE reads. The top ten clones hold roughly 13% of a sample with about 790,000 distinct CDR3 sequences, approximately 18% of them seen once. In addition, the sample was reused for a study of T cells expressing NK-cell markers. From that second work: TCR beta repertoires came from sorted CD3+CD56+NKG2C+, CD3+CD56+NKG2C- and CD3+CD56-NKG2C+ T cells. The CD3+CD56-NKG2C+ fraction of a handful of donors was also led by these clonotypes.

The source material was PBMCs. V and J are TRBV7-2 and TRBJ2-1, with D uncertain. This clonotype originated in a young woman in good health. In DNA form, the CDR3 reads TGTGCCAGCAGTCCTATTATGTCATACAATGAGCAGTTCTTC. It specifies CASSPIMSYNEQFF.